These 18 T cell receptor beta chains came from one sample sequenced in a study of cytomegalovirus exposure and HLA in healthy donors. PCR primers comprised 60 Vbeta and 13 Jbeta primers. Using immunoSEQ multiplex PCR, the repertoire was profiled, and TCRdb retains in-frame clones only, with some absent. This table holds about 110,000 clones, roughly 80% found once. What was sequenced was PBMCs. The receptors derive from a man aged 25-45 years in good health and CMV-seropositive.

This clone turned up a few times. V gene TRBV23-1 combines with J gene TRBJ2-7; D perhaps matches TRBD2 (7 bases). TRBV23-1 falls under the ORF class, with uncertain function. The CDR3 spans 15 residues. The germline V and J ends were trimmed by 6 bases and 6 bases, with 21 bases remaining between them. For the CDR3, the DNA is TGCGCCAGCAGCCAGCCGTGGGGGAGGGGGGTCGAGCAGTACGTC. Its protein product is CASSQPWGRGVEQYV.

The chain uses TRBV7-9 and TRBJ2-5; TRBD2 agrees at 10 bases. The CDR3 is 15 amino acids. Germline CDR1 is SEHNR and CDR2 is FQNEAQ (reference sequence). The ends lost 5 bases at V and 2 bases at J; junction bases unmatched: 5. The CDR3 loop is CASSPGLAVQETQYF. CDR3 in DNA: TGTGCCAGCAGCCCCGGACTAGCGGTGCAAGAGACCCAGTACTTC. Drawing the rest from reference TRBV7-9 and TRBJ2-5, the complete variable domain is DTGVSQNPRHKITKRGQNVTFRCDPISEHNRLYWYRQTLGQGPEFLTYFQNEAQLEKSRLLSDRFSAERPKGSFSTLEIQRTEQGDSAMYLCASSPGLAVQETQYFGPGTRLLVL.

This rearrangement joins TRBV30 to TRBJ1-1; perhaps TRBD1 as D (6 bases). The CDR3 extends over 15 amino acids. Germline values: CDR1 GTSNPN, CDR2 SVGIG (reference sequence). V was cut by 0 bases and J by 4 bases, with 15 bases left in between. This CDR3 is CAWSVLRGPLTEAFF. The CDR3 bases are TGTGCCTGGAGTGTACTCAGGGGCCCCCTCACTGAAGCTTTCTTT.

This chain's CDR3 is CASSPDKDTEAFF. CDR3 bases: TGTGCCAGCAGCCCAGACAAGGACACTGAAGCTTTCTTT. The chain couples TRBV11-2 to TRBJ1-1, with no clear D. V was shortened by 5 bases and J by 3 bases, with 10 bases between the two germline ends. This CDR3 has 13 amino acids. The germline gives CDR1 SGHAT, CDR2 FQNNGV.

J is TRBJ1-1 and V is TRBV7-8; D possibly corresponds to TRBD1 (6 bases). CDR3 length: 15 amino acids. In germline, CDR1 is SGHVS, CDR2 FQNEAQ. V lost 5 bases and J lost 1, with 14 bases in between. In DNA, the CDR3 is TGTGCCAGCAGCCCTGGGGGGGCAAGGAACACTGAAGCTTTCTTT. This codes for CASSPGGARNTEAFF. Full variable domain (rest looked up from reference TRBV7-8 and TRBJ1-1): GAGVSQSPRYKVAKRGQDVALRCDPISGHVSLFWYQQALGQGPEFLTYFQNEAQLDKSGLPSDRFFAERPEGSVSTLKIQRTQQEDSAVYLCASSPGGARNTEAFFGQGTRLTVV.

The V gene is TRBV12-5, the J gene TRBJ1-1; the D gene is possibly TRBD1 (5 bases). Trimming pared 3 bases from V and 11 bases from J, leaving 16 bases between. CDR3 length: 13 residues. Germline V CDR1 and CDR2: LGHNT, FRNRAP. CDR3 amino acids: CASGFSGGREAFF. The CDR3 DNA sequence: TGTGCTAGTGGTTTTTCGGGGGGTCGGGAGGCTTTCTTT.

V is TRBV7-9 and J is TRBJ1-1; D gene uncertain. V lost 5 bases to trimming and J lost 4 bases, with 20 bases between them. This CDR3 spans 16 amino acids. In germline, CDR1 is SEHNR, CDR2 FQNEAQ (reference sequence). The DNA for the CDR3 is TGTGCCAGCAGCACCTGGAGGAGGGCGGGGAGCACTGAAGCTTTCTTT. This gives the protein CASSTWRRAGSTEAFF.

V usage is TRBV27 and J usage is TRBJ2-5; D is perhaps TRBD1 (6 bases). Per the germline V gene, CDR1 is MNHEY and CDR2 is SMNVEV (reference sequence). The V end was cut by 3 bases, the J end by 4 bases, with 18 bases between. CDR3 length: 16 amino acids. The CDR3 protein is CASSFLTGNVGETQYF. For the CDR3, the DNA is TGTGCCAGCAGTTTCCTTACAGGGAATGTTGGAGAGACCCAGTACTTC.

V gene TRBV5-1 combines with J gene TRBJ2-7, with TRBD2 matching over 7 bases. Germline V gene lookup returns CDR1 SGHRS and CDR2 YFSETQ. V was pared by 3 bases and J by 5 bases, with 5 bases of the junction left unmatched. The CDR3 contains 13 residues. CDR3 in amino acids: CASSSSGRDEQYF. CDR3 sequence (DNA): TGCGCCAGCAGCTCATCGGGGAGGGACGAGCAGTACTTC.

Note on this clone: This specimen includes other DNA sequences encoding the same CDR3. The chain couples TRBV7-9 to TRBJ2-7; 7 nucleotides align to TRBD2. J gave up 5 bases and V 2 bases, and 6 bases lay outside the gene matches. Looked up from germline, CDR1 is SEHNR and CDR2 is FQNEAQ (reference sequence). The CDR3 has 14 residues. CDR3 in amino acids: CASSLSAGSHEQYV. The DNA of the CDR3 is TGTGCCAGCAGCTTATCAGCGGGAAGCCACGAGCAGTACGTC.

This clone was picked up a small number of times. The rearrangement joins TRBV20-1 to TRBJ2-7, with D possibly being TRBD1 (7 bases). CDR1 and CDR2 (germline): DFQATT, SNEGSKA (reference sequence). There are 11 residues in the CDR3. Deletions cut 6 bases from V and 6 bases from J, with 12 bases between. The CDR3 nucleotides are TGCAGTGCCCAGGGGGGAGGCGAGCAGTACTTC. Protein sequence: CSAQGGGEQYF.

The chain is built from TRBV4-1 and TRBJ2-4; D possibly corresponds to TRBD1 (5 bases). Trimming took off 6 bases at V and 0 bases at J, with 18 bases between the two ends. The CDR3 has 17 amino acids. Germline-derived CDR1 and CDR2 are MGHRA and YSYEKL. Here the CDR3 reads CASSVRDPLLAKNIQYF. The CDR3 DNA is TGCGCCAGCAGTGTCAGGGATCCTCTTCTAGCCAAAAACATTCAGTACTTC.

The genes are TRBV4-1 and TRBJ1-1, with a tentative D call TRBD1 (5 bases). The ends were cut back, 0 bases at V and 0 bases at J, with 14 bases in the middle. Germline V CDR1 and CDR2: MGHRA, YSYEKL. The CDR3 is 17 residues long. CDR3 sequence reads: CASSQDGSGGMNTEAFF. Written as DNA, the CDR3 is TGCGCCAGCAGCCAAGATGGGTCCGGGGGTATGAACACTGAAGCTTTCTTT.

About this clone itself: The same CDR3 also results from other DNA sequences found in this sample. The chain uses TRBV18 and TRBJ1-1; TRBD1 might be the D (5 bases). This CDR3 spans 13 amino acids. Germline CDR1 and CDR2: KGHSH and LQKENI. The V and J ends lost 3 bases and 10 bases respectively, with 15 bases between them. The CDR3 spells CASSPSDTRGAFF. The DNA for the CDR3 is TGTGCCAGCTCACCGTCGGACACCCGTGGAGCTTTCTTT. Complete variable domain (other parts from reference TRBV18 and TRBJ1-1): NAGVMQNPRHLVRRRGQEARLRCSPMKGHSHVYWYRQLPEEGLKFMVYLQKENIIDESGMPKERFSAEFPKEGPSILRIQQVVRGDSAAYFCASSPSDTRGAFFGQGTRLTVV.

The V gene is TRBV19, the J gene TRBJ1-1, with D possibly matching TRBD1 (5 bases). This CDR3 comprises 11 residues. V was clipped by 2 bases and J by 8 bases, with 6 bases between them. CDR1 is LNHDA, CDR2 SQIVND, per germline (reference sequence). CDR3 residues: CASSIQGEAFF. The CDR3 DNA reads TGTGCCAGTAGTATACAGGGCGAAGCTTTCTTT.

This chain joins TRBV11-2 and TRBJ2-2; maybe TRBD2 (6 bases). The length of the CDR3 is 15 residues. Looked up from germline, CDR1 is SGHAT and CDR2 is FQNNGV. Trimming stripped 6 bases from V and 2 bases from J, with 13 bases between. CDR3 nucleotide sequence: TGTGCCAGCAGTAGGTCTAGCGCTAACACCGGGGAGCTGTTTTTT. Its translation is CASSRSSANTGELFF.

The chain links TRBV6-5 to TRBJ1-1; 9 bases align to TRBD1. V shed 5 bases and J 10 bases; nucleotides not matched to a gene: 14. Germline V gene lookup returns CDR1 MNHEY and CDR2 SVGAGI. The CDR3 totals 15 residues. Here the CDR3 reads CASSRADRGPPGAFF. CDR3 sequence (DNA): TGTGCCAGCAGTCGAGCGGACAGGGGACCGCCGGGAGCTTTCTTT.

V is TRBV9 and J is TRBJ2-3; a possible D gene is TRBD1 (6 bases). There are 15 residues in the CDR3. The V gene's germline CDR1 is SGDLS and CDR2 YYNGEE. V was trimmed by 0 bases and J by 4 bases, leaving 12 bases between them. CDR3 loop: CASSVVGTYADTQYF. In DNA form, the CDR3 reads TGTGCCAGCAGCGTAGTAGGGACATATGCAGATACGCAGTATTTT.